This T cell receptor beta chain was obtained from a study of blood T cell repertoires in COVID-19. Study information: Samples representing acute and convalescent COVID-19 were sourced from the United States, Italy and Spain. The analysed material was cDNA or gDNA that came from T cells, B-cell-depleted T cells, or PBMCs.

In the original analysis: Amplification from reference gene primers served as the basis for estimated nucleated cell counts. Profiling relied on immunoSEQ multiplex PCR, and the TCRdb table lists in-frame clones only, not all of them. V and J calls and clone size come straight from that table; D and trimming were deduced from the DNA. The profile covers roughly 320,000 clones, with 75% to 85% appearing a single time and around 7.8% taken by the ten largest. The CDR3 covers 15 residues. Trimming removed 8 bases from V and 7 bases from J; junction bases left unmatched: 6. The V gene's germline CDR1 is MNHEY and CDR2 SMNVEV (reference sequence).

This TCR was sampled from a human donor in a cohort sampled during active COVID-19. The chain combines TRBV27 with TRBJ2-1; 15 nucleotides line up with TRBD2. Sequencing was done on a sample of peripheral blood. This CDR3 is CASGDGLAGGNEQFF. The CDR3 DNA reads as TGTGCCAGCGGGGATGGACTAGCGGGGGGGAATGAGCAGTTCTTC.